These T cell receptor beta chains were read from a single sample in a study of CD8+ T cells in alopecia areata. Using immunoSEQ multiplex PCR, the repertoire was profiled, and TCRdb retains in-frame clones only, with some absent. The sample consists of some 200,000 clones, roughly 64% of them appearing once. Sequencing was performed on CD8+ T cells sorted from blood, taken at week 24, from a patient treated with tofacitinib. The receptor set was obtained from a human donor with alopecia areata. Each CDR3 is given with its conserved first and last residue. The order of the fields is V gene, CDR3 length, CDR3 protein.

>TRBV13|15
CASSSLQGPNSPLHF
>TRBV19|16
CASQNPRGPSNYGYTF
>TRBV5-1|14
CASRPGRINTEAFF
>TRBV10-3|16
CAISEWPPGALYGYTF
>TRBV23-1|12
CASSLDRLIQYF
>TRBV29-1|14
CSVEEGFNPYGYTF
>TRBV7-3|13
CASSPSRANVLTF
>TRBV29-1|14
CSVASRDRLYGYTF
>TRBV25-1|13
CASSVTGGRGYTF
>TRBV11-2|11
CASSWGPYLDF
>TRBV27|14
CVSRLAGGYYEQYF